The text below deals with one T cell receptor beta chain. The antigen remains unidentified. Unstimulated Tregs (CD4+CD25+CD127-) and CD4+CD25- non-Tregs were sorted from PBMCs. Before regulatory T cell sorting, thawed PBMCs rested overnight at 37°C in roughly 190 IU/ml IL-2. The data were taken from a study of Tregs in tolerant kidney transplant recipients. The CDR3 totals 13 residues. Germline loops: CDR1 MNHEY, CDR2 SVGAGI. V was shortened by 2 bases and J by 4 bases, with 9 bases between the two germline ends. Sequenced by immunoSEQ multiplex PCR; TCRdb stores in-frame clones only, minus some. Of around 43,000 clones listed, 75% to 95% are singletons. Findings of the study overall: Findings come from small patient numbers and require larger validation.

The chain is built from TRBV6-5 and TRBJ2-7; weak D call: TRBD2 (6 bases). The receptor's source is a human donor in good health. The sequenced sample consisted of Tregs from blood. This CDR3 reads CASSYGLAYEQYF. Written as DNA, the CDR3 is TGTGCCAGCAGTTACGGTCTAGCGTACGAGCAGTACTTC.